This section outlines one TCR beta chain sequence together with its context. Each CDR3 protein is one row after TCRdb ran MiXCR on the PCR reads. The sample consists of under 10,000 distinct CDR3 sequences, about three fifths of them appearing once. This CDR3 contains 15 residues. V was pared by 0 bases and J by 8 bases, with 14 bases between. Germline V CDR1 and CDR2: MNHNS, SASEGT. This entry is derived from a study of CD4 and CD8 cells across lung adenocarcinoma regions. The TCR was taken from a female donor with lung adenocarcinoma. The CD4 and CD8 labels of this study may be unreliable. Input material: CD4+ T cells from the center of a lung tumor. The V and J genes are TRBV6-1 and TRBJ2-1, with D possibly TRBD1 on 5 matching bases. The CDR3 protein is CASSEALGAGYEQFF. The CDR3 DNA is TGTGCCAGCAGTGAAGCGCTAGGGGCTGGATATGAGCAGTTCTTC.